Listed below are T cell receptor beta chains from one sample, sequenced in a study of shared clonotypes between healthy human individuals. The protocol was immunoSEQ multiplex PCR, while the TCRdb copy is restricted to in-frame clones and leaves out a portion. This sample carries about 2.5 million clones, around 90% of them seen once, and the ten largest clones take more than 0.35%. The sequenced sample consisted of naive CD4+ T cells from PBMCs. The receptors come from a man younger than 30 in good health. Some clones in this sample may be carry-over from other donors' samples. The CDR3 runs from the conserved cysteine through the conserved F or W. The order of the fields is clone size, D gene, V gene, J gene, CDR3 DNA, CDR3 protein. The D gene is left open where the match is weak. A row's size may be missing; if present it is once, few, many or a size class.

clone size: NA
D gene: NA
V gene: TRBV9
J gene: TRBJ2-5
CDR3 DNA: TGTGCCAGCACCAAGACAGGCACCCAAGAGACCCAGTACTTC
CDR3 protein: CASTKTGTQETQYF

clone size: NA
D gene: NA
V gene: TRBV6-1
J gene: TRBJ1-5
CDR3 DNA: TGTGCCAGCAGTGTACCCGCCGGGACAACTGGTCAGCCCCAGCATTTT
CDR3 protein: CASSVPAGTTGQPQHF

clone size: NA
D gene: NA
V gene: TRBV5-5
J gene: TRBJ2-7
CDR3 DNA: TGTGCCAGCAGCTTGGCCAAGACGGGAGCCTACGAGCAGTACTTC
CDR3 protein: CASSLAKTGAYEQYF

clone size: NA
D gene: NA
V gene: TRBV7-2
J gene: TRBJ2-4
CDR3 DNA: TGTGCCAGCAGCCCTCCTGAGAGGGTCGGGTACAAAAACATTCAGTACTTC
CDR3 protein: CASSPPERVGYKNIQYF

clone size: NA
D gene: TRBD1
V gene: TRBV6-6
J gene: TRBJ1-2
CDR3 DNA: TGTGCCAGCAGTCCGGACAGGGGTAACTATGGCTACACCTTC
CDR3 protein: CASSPDRGNYGYTF

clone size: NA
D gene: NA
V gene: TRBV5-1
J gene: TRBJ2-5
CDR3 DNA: TGCGCCAGCAGCTTGCCAGGGGAAGAGACCCAGTACTTC
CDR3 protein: CASSLPGEETQYF

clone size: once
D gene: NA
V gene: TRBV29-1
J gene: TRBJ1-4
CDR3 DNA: TGCAGCGTTGAAGATCGGGGTCCCCGCCGGGGACTGTTTTTT
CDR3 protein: CSVEDRGPRRGLFF

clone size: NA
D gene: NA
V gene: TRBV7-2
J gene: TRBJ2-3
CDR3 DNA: TGTGCCAGCAGCTTCGGACTCTTATTAGATACGCAGTATTTT
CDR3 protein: CASSFGLLLDTQYF

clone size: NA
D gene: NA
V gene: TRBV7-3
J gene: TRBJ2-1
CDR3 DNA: TGTGCCAGCAGCTTAAACAGGGAGAATGAGCAGTTCTTC
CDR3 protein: CASSLNRENEQFF

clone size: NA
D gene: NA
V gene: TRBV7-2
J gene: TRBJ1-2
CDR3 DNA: TGTGCCAGCAGCTTACAGGGTAATGGCTACACCTTC
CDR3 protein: CASSLQGNGYTF

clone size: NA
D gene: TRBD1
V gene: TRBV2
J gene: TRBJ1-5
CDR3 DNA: TGTGCCAGCAGTCCACAGACAGGGCTGACGGCGGAGCCCCAGCATTTT
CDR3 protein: CASSPQTGLTAEPQHF

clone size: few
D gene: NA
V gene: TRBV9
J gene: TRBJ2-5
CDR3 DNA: TGTGCCAGCAGCGTAGGCGGTCAAGAGACCCAGTACTTC
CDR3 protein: CASSVGGQETQYF

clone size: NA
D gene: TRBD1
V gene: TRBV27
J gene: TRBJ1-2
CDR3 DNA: TGTGCCAGCAGCGGAGACAGGGCAGCTAACTATGGCTACACCTTC
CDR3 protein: CASSGDRAANYGYTF

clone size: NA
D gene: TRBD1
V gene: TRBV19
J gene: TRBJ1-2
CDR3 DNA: TGTGCCAGTAGTAGACAGGGTTCCGGCGGGAACTATGGCTACACCTTC
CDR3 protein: CASSRQGSGGNYGYTF

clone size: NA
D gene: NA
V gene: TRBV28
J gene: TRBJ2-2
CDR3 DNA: TGTGCCAGCAGTTTAACAGGGACCGGGGAGCTGTTTTTT
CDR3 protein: CASSLTGTGELFF

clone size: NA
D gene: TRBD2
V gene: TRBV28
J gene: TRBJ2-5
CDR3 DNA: TGTGCCAGCAGTCCCGGCGGCGGGAGAGAGACCCAGTACTTC
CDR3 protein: CASSPGGGRETQYF

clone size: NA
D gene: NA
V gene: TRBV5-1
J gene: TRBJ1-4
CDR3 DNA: TGCGCCAGCAGCTTGGGACAGGCCGCAACTAATGAAAAACTGTTTTTT
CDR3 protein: CASSLGQAATNEKLFF

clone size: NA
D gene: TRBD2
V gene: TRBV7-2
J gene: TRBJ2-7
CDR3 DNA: TGTGCCAGCAGCCTACCGGGACTAGCGGCAGACTCCTACGAGCAGTACTTC
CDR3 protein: CASSLPGLAADSYEQYF

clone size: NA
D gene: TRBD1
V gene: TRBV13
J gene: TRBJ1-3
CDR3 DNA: TGTGCCAGCAGCCCACAACACAGGGGTGATGGAAACACCATATATTTT
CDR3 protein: CASSPQHRGDGNTIYF

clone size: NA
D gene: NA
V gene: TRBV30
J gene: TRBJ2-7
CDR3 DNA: TGTGCCTGGAGTCCCACGAGGGGAGGCTCCTACGAGCAGTACTTC
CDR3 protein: CAWSPTRGGSYEQYF

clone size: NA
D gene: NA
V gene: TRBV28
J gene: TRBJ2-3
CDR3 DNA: TGTGCCAGCAGTTTAGGAGGTCCGGCAGATACGCAGTATTTT
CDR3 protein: CASSLGGPADTQYF

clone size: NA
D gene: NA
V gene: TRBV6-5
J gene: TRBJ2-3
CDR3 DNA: TGTGCCAGCGGCACCCGCAGCACAGATACGCAGTATTTT
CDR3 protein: CASGTRSTDTQYF

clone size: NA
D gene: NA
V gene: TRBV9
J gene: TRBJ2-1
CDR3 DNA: TGTGCCAGCAGCGGAGGGTCCGGGTCAAGCTCCTACAATGAGCAGTTCTTC
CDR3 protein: CASSGGSGSSSYNEQFF

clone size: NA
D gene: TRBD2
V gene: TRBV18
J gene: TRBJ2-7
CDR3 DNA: TGTGCCAGCTCATTCGGGACTACAGCCTACGAGCAGTACTTC
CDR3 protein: CASSFGTTAYEQYF

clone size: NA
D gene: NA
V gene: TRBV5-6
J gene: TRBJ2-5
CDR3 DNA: TGTGCCAGCAGCTTGGGGCCGGTACGAGAGACCCAGTACTTC
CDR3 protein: CASSLGPVRETQYF

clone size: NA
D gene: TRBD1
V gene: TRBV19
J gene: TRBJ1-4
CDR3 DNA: TGTGCCAGTAGCCAGAGAGGGGGCGCAACTAATGAAAAACTGTTTTTT
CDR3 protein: CASSQRGGATNEKLFF

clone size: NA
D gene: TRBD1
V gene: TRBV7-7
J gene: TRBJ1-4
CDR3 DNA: TGTGCCAGCAGCCGAGGGGGACAGGGAAATGAAAAACTGTTTTTT
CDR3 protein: CASSRGGQGNEKLFF

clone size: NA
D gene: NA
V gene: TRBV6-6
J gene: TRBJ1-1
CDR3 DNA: TGTGCCAGCAGCCAAAGGGACACTGAAGCTTTCTTT
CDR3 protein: CASSQRDTEAFF

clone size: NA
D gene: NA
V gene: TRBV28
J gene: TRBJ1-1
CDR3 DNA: TGTGCCAGCAGCTCCGCCGACACTGAAGCTTTCTTT
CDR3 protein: CASSSADTEAFF

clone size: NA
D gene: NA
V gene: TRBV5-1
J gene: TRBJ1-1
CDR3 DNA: TGCGCCAGCAGCACCGGTCAGGACGGAAAAGCTTTCTTT
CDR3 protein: CASSTGQDGKAFF

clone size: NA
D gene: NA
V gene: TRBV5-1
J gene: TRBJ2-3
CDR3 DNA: TGCGCCAGCAGCTTGTCGGGGCGGTCGGATACGCAGTATTTT
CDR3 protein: CASSLSGRSDTQYF

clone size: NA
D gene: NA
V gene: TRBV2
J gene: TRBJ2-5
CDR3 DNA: TGTGCCAGCAGTCTACAGGGTCAAGAGACCCAGTACTTC
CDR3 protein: CASSLQGQETQYF

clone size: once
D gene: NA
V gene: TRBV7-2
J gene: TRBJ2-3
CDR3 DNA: TGTGCCAGCAGCCCTTCGAAAGCGAGCCTTCGGGGGCAGTATTTT
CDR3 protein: CASSPSKASLRGQYF

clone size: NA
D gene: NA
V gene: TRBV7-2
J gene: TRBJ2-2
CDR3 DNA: TGTGCCAGCAGCTCCAGGGGACTGAGCACCGGGGAGCTGTTTTTT
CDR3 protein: CASSSRGLSTGELFF

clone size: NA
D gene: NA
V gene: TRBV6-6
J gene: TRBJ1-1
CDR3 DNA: TGTGCCAGCAGTTATCAGGGAATGAACACTGAAGCTTTCTTT
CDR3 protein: CASSYQGMNTEAFF